These T cell receptor beta chains were read from a single sample in a study of Ad26.COV2.S vaccination and SARS-CoV-2 variants. Generated by immunoSEQ multiplex PCR, the TCRdb table keeps only in-frame clones and is missing some. The sample has about 350,000 clones, 90% to 95% seen once. The starting material was peripheral blood, obtained after recovery from COVID-19. The origin of the receptors is a human donor who had recovered from COVID-19. Each CDR3 is given with its conserved first and last residue. The D gene is left open where the match is weak. The listing skips clone size in some rows; elsewhere it reads once, few, many or a size class.

>TRBV5-4|NA|TRBJ2-7|NA
CASSLIGYRAAHEQYF
TGTGCCAGCAGCTTAATTGGCTACAGAGCGGCGCACGAGCAGTACTTC
>TRBV7-9|NA|TRBJ2-7|TRBD1
CASSPGTGAFHYEQYF
TGTGCCAGCAGCCCCGGGACAGGGGCTTTTCACTACGAGCAGTACTTC
>TRBV13|NA|TRBJ1-5|NA
CASSLGGANQPQHF
TGTGCCAGCAGCCTGGGGGGGGCCAATCAGCCCCAGCATTTT
>TRBV5-4|NA|TRBJ2-5|NA
CASSWITLPQETQYF
TGTGCCAGCAGCTGGATCACACTCCCCCAAGAGACCCAGTACTTC
>TRBV5-5|NA|TRBJ2-3|NA
CASSPSTDTQYF
TGTGCCAGCAGCCCATCCACAGATACGCAGTATTTT
>TRBV12-3/TRBV12-4|once|TRBJ1-3|NA
CASRGRGNTIYF
TGTGCCAGCAGGGGCAGGGGAAACACCATATATTTT
>TRBV7-8|NA|TRBJ2-7|NA
CASSLGKTYEQYF
TGTGCCAGCAGCTTAGGGAAGACCTACGAGCAGTACTTC
>TRBV10-3|once|TRBJ1-1|TRBD1
CAIKSQGGTEAFF
TGTGCCATCAAATCCCAGGGGGGGACTGAAGCTTTCTTT
>TRBV6-5|NA|TRBJ2-1|TRBD2
CASSPPGGSAWEQFF
TGTGCCAGCAGCCCCCCGGGGGGATCGGCGTGGGAGCAGTTCTTC
>TRBV29-1|NA|TRBJ1-2|NA
CSAKRSSLTGTLHGYTF
TGCAGCGCGAAAAGATCGAGCCTGACCGGTACTCTCCATGGCTACACCTTC
>TRBV27|NA|TRBJ2-7|NA
CASRSGAEQYF
TGTGCCAGCAGATCAGGGGCCGAGCAGTACTTC
>TRBV28|once|TRBJ2-2|NA
CASSLLLSGELFF
TGTGCCAGCAGTTTATTACTCTCCGGGGAGCTGTTTTTT
>TRBV4-1|NA|TRBJ1-1|NA
CASSHAGGRNTEAFF
TGCGCCAGCAGCCATGCGGGAGGGCGGAACACTGAAGCTTTCTTT
>TRBV9|NA|TRBJ2-7|TRBD1
CASSQGGQYEQYF
TGTGCCAGCAGCCAAGGGGGACAGTACGAGCAGTACTTC
>TRBV5-5|NA|TRBJ1-1|TRBD1
CASSPYRGIMNTEAFF
TGTGCCAGCAGCCCTTACAGGGGAATCATGAACACTGAAGCTTTCTTT
>TRBV10-3|NA|TRBJ2-7|TRBD2
CAISITGTSGGLTYEQYF
TGTGCCATCAGTATCACCGGGACTAGCGGGGGCCTCACCTACGAGCAGTACTTC
>TRBV5-8|NA|TRBJ1-6|TRBD1
CASSSRQGEGSPLHF
TGTGCCAGCAGCTCCCGACAGGGAGAAGGTTCACCCCTCCACTTT